This T cell receptor beta chain originates from a study of T cell repertoires in cytomegalovirus infection. Findings and limits, study-wide: Summed frequency of public TCR beta families distinguished CMV carriers with the relevant HLA.

This CDR3 region has 15 residues. The J segment lost 2 bases and the V segment lost 5 bases, leaving 5 bases of the junction unmatched. Germline CDR1 reads SGHTA; CDR2 reads FQGNSA. This clonotype was detected many times. Its cognate antigen is unknown. TCRdb called the reads again in MiXCR, with one record for every CDR3 protein. The sample has 680,000 or so distinct CDR3 sequences; 30% to 35% are singletons. The chain combines TRBV7-2 with TRBJ2-3, with 9 bases lining up with TRBD2. The clonotype originates from a human donor in good health (CMV status not recorded). Some clones in this sample may be carry-over from other donors' samples. Sequenced material: cultured PBMCs, taken from culture after CMV antigen stimulation. CDR3 protein: CASSNSGGPTDTQYF. As DNA, the CDR3 is TGTGCCAGCAGCAATAGCGGGGGCCCCACAGATACGCAGTATTTT.